Only a few counts were recorded for the clone carrying this T cell receptor beta chain. Its target is not known. These data come from a study of T-cell memory formation after mild COVID-19. Whole-study context: Among the donors, TCR clusters were largely specific to each donor. Study-wide points: For second-wave clones that peaked at day 37, SARS-CoV-2 specificity went unverified. Pre-infection memory showed some responding clones, and this suggested that cross-reactive memory joined.

TCRdb re-analysed the 5' RACE reads in MiXCR, keeping a single row per CDR3 protein. The sample carries a few hundred thousand distinct CDR3 sequences, 25% to 30% recorded once. With 6 bases removed from V and 5 bases from J, the gap between germline ends came to 16 bases. The CDR3 runs to 14 residues. Looked up from germline, CDR1 is SEHNR and CDR2 is FQNEAQ (reference sequence). The J gene is TRBJ1-1, the V gene TRBV7-9, with a possible D match to TRBD1 (6 bases). The sample comprised PBMCs or a T cell subset sorted from them (not recorded which). The sequence was obtained from an adult woman who had mild COVID-19 (a few samples of this study predate the infection). Cell type and time point are not known. The CDR3 spells CASRPNEGGTEAFF. The CDR3 region has the DNA TGTGCCAGCAGGCCCAACGAGGGGGGGACTGAAGCTTTCTTT. The full variable domain, its missing parts supplied by reference TRBV7-9 and TRBJ1-1, is DTGVSQNPRHKITKRGQNVTFRCDPISEHNRLYWYRQTLGQGPEFLTYFQNEAQLEKSRLLSDRFSAERPKGSFSTLEIQRTEQGDSAMYLCASRPNEGGTEAFFGQGTRLTVV.